The clone carrying this T cell receptor beta chain was recorded only once. The V gene's germline CDR1 is SEHNR and CDR2 FQNEAQ (reference sequence). The CDR3 covers 14 residues. The V and J ends lost 11 bases and 2 bases, in that order; junction bases with no gene match: 8. The data are from a study of blood T cell repertoires in COVID-19. Study background: Sites in the United States, Italy and Spain provided acute and convalescent COVID-19 samples. T cells, B-cell-depleted T cells, or PBMCs provided the cDNA or gDNA that served as material.

The repertoire was sequenced with immunoSEQ multiplex PCR; TCRdb's copy has only in-frame clones and lacks some. The sample lists about 210,000 clones; roughly 82% were seen once. The TCR comes from a man aged 35-49 years who had recovered from COVID-19. The sequenced material came from peripheral blood. The chain employs TRBV7-9 and TRBJ2-5, with 10 bases identical to TRBD2. The CDR3: CAGSAGGSQETQYF. The DNA of the CDR3 is TGTGCCGGATCAGCGGGGGGGTCTCAAGAGACCCAGTACTTC. Full variable domain (rest looked up from reference TRBV7-9 and TRBJ2-5): DTGVSQNPRHKITKRGQNVTFRCDPISEHNRLYWYRQTLGQGPEFLTYFQNEAQLEKSRLLSDRFSAERPKGSFSTLEIQRTEQGDSAMYLCAGSAGGSQETQYFGPGTRLLVL.